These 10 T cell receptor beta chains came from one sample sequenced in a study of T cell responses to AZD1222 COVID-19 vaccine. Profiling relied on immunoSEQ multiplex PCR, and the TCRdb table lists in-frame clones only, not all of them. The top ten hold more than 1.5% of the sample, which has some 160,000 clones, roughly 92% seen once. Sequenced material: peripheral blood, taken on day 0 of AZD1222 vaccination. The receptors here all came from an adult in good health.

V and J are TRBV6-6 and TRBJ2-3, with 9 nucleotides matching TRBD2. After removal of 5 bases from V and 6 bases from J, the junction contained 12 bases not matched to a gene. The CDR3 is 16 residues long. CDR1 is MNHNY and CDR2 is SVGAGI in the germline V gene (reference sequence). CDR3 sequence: CASSTLAGVGSDTQYF. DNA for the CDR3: TGTGCCAGCAGTACCTTAGCGGGAGTGGGGTCCGATACGCAGTATTTT.

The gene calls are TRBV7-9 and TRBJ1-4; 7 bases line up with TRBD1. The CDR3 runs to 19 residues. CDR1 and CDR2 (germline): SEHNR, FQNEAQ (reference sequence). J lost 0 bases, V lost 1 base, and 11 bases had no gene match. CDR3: CASSLGKLGQGATNEKLFF. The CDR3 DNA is TGTGCCAGCAGCTTAGGGAAGCTCGGGCAGGGGGCAACTAATGAAAAACTGTTTTTT.

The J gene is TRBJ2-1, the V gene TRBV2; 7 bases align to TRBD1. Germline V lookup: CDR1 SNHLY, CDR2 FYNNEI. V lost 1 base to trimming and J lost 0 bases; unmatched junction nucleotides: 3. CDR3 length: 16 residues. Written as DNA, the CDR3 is TGTGCCAGCAGTGAAGAAAGGACAGGCTCCTACAATGAGCAGTTCTTC. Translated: CASSEERTGSYNEQFF.

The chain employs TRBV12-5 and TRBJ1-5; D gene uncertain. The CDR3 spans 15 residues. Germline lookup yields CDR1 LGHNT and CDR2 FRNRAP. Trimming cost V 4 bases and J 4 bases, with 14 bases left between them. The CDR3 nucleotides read TGTGCTAGTGGTTCCGGCGTTCACCAGAATCAGCCCCAGCATTTT. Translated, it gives CASGSGVHQNQPQHF.

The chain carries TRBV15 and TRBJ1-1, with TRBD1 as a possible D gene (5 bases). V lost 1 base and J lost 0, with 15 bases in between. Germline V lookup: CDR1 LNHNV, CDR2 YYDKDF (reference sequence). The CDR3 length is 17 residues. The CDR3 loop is CATSRVRGIGMNTEAFF. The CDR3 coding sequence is TGTGCCACCAGCAGAGTCCGGGGGATAGGCATGAACACTGAAGCTTTCTTT. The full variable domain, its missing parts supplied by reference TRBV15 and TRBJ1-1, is DAMVIQNPRYQVTQFGKPVTLSCSQTLNHNVMYWYQQKSSQAPKLLFHYYDKDFNNEADTPDNFQSRRPNTSFCFLDIRSPGLGDTAMYLCATSRVRGIGMNTEAFFGQGTRLTVV.

The CDR3 DNA is TGTGCCAGTAGTCTCTCGGACAGTTCCTCCTACGAGCAGTACTTC. Its translation is CASSLSDSSSYEQYF. This chain connects TRBV19 to TRBJ2-7; possible D gene TRBD1, 6 bases. The CDR3 runs to 15 residues. Per the germline V gene, CDR1 is LNHDA and CDR2 is SQIVND (reference sequence). The V end lost 5 bases, the J end lost 0 bases, and 14 bases lay between the germline ends.

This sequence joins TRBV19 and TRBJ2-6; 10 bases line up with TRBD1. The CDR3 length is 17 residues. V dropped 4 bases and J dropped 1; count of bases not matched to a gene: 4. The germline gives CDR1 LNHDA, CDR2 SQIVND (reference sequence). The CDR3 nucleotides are TGTGCCAGTAGTACAGGACAGGGGGTATCTGGGGCCAACGTCCTGACTTTC. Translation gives CASSTGQGVSGANVLTF.

CDR3 sequence reads: CSVGTSYEQYF. Here the CDR3 DNA reads TGCAGCGTTGGGACCTCCTACGAGCAGTACTTC. V usage is TRBV29-1 and J usage is TRBJ2-7; the D is unclear. V was pared by 4 bases and J by 0 bases, with 4 bases between. The germline gives CDR1 SQVTM, CDR2 ANQGSEA. This CDR3 is built from 11 residues.

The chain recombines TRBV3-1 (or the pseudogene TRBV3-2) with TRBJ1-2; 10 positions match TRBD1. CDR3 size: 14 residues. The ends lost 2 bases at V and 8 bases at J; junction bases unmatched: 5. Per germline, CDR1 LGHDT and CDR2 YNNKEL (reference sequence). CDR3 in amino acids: CASSQWGQGSGYTF. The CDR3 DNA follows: TGTGCCAGCAGCCAATGGGGACAGGGGAGCGGCTACACCTTC.

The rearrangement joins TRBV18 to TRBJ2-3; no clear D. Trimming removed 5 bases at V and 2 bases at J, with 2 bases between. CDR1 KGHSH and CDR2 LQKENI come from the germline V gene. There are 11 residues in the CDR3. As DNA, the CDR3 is TGTGCCAGCTCATACACAGATACGCAGTATTTT. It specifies CASSYTDTQYF.